The following is a TCR beta chain sequence with its context. The entirety of the isolated RNA underwent reverse transcription, so expressed TCRB transcripts were sequenced. Method: immunoSEQ multiplex PCR; TCRdb's copy keeps in-frame clones and lacks some. The sample lists 110,000 to 150,000 clones, around a tenth occurring once. Each of the CD4+ naive, central memory, regulatory and stem cell-like memory populations was sorted via CD45RO/CCR7/CD25/CD127/CD95/CD27. This entry comes from a study of beta chain features in type 1 diabetes. J gave up 6 bases and V 2 bases, and 12 bases lay outside the gene matches. Germline CDR1 SGDLS, CDR2 YYNGEE. This CDR3 is 16 amino acids long.

Material for sequencing was central memory CD4+ T cells from blood. The genes are TRBV9 and TRBJ2-7; 9 bases fit TRBD2. The receptor was derived from a man between 18 and 35 years old in good health. The CDR3 sequence: CASSVRGGDLEAEQYF. The CDR3 DNA sequence: TGTGCCAGCAGCGTGCGGGGGGGCGATTTGGAGGCCGAGCAGTACTTC. Looking up the rest from reference TRBV9 and TRBJ2-7 gives the full variable domain: DSGVTQTPKHLITATGQRVTLRCSPRSGDLSVYWYQQSLDQGLQFLIQYYNGEERAKGNILERFSAQQFPDLHSELNLSSLELGDSALYFCASSVRGGDLEAEQYFGPGTRLTVT.